The source of this TCR beta chain is a study of long-term antiretroviral therapy in people with HIV (dated by TCRdb to the early 2020s). For the wider study: Collection of the earliest samples took place about a decade ahead of the 2015 WHO recommendation for immediate ART, at a time when ART was typically delayed until CD4 counts fell. Whether ART initiation and durable HIV suppression were associated with changes in peripheral blood TRB repertoire composition and diversity was tested in a retrospective serial study. The cohort contributed roughly 190 cryopreserved PBMC samples from 25 to 35 adults with confirmed HIV infection, collected serially over a mean of 6 years (range 1-12). Among the 30 or so participants with HIV, eleven to twelve were female. No cross-contamination during QIAcube processing was shown when test extractions of a monoclonal T-cell line were performed alongside about 30 polyclonal samples.

CDR1 and CDR2 are read off the germline V gene as SGDLS and YYNGEE. V trim: 3 bases; J trim: 4 bases; unmatched bases: 15. The CDR3, cysteine through phenylalanine, is 19 amino acids long. CDR3 DNA only is kept here, 57 bases in frame from base 1. To be included, a participant needed at least one PBMC sample from before ART initiation plus at least two post-ART samples. Every participant with HIV received treatment in the United States of America. Before DNA extraction, cryopreserved samples of about 0.95-10 million PBMC were thawed and washed. At the time of the earliest PBMC sample for each participant with HIV, ages ranged from roughly 23 to 55 years. Each participant contributed PBMC samples from 1-4 timepoints before ART initiation and 2-8 timepoints after ART initiation, with a median of 7 samples. Serial HIV viral load, CD4+ T-cell count, ART history and demographic data were obtained for every participant. A Qiagen kit on a QIAcube was used to extract genomic DNA from unsorted PBMC, with samples processed in batches of 12.

Points on this clone: The clone's antigen remains unknown. The record has no base qualities; no much larger clone is one base away.

The immunoSEQ hsTCRB v3.0 assay was used at survey level resolution for TRB variable region sequencing. TRB sequencing targeted a depth of 40,000-50,000 T-cell genomes per sample. Pooled TRB libraries were sequenced on an Illumina MiSeq with a v3 150-cycle kit. The original methods were these. Repertoire analysis was run in R within a reproducible Nextflow workflow that covered QC, data transformation and analysis. LymphoSeq2, an R package for exploring AIRR-Seq data, was used to implement the custom analyses. A handful of samples that produced fewer than 5000 total TRB sequences were removed, so 150 to 200 HIV repertoires were analyzed. Among the approximately 180 retained HIV repertoires, 55 to 65 were collected before ART initiation and roughly 130 were collected after ART initiation. Repertoires were downsampled to 5000 TRB nucleotide sequences, with summary statistics averaged over 100 downsampling iterations. The analysis kept only TRB sequences whose CDR3 regions were at least seven amino acids long. Diversity was measured with a Shannon entropy-derived clonality score and the Gini coefficient. In the repertoire networks, any two of the top 5000 CDR3 amino acid sequences were connected whenever the two sequences differed by an edit distance of one. For TRB CDR3 amino acid sequences, GLIPH2 was used to predict antigen specificity groups and MHC restriction. CDR3 amino acid sequences were matched against VDJdb and McPAS-TCR to flag known CMV, EBV, HIV or tissue antigen associations. Pre-ART, post-ART and control groups were compared with Wilcoxon signed-rank tests and Holm-Bonferroni correction. Imported from immuneACCESS, the table was reduced by TCRdb to in-frame sequences with V and J called. These copies leave out some clones; in studies compared against another copy, an unresolved V gene accounts for under half, and the cause of the remainder is not known. V and J calls and clone size come straight from that table; D and trimming were deduced from the DNA. Across this sample there are approximately 15,000 clones, with 91% seen only once. 8.9% of the sample goes to the ten largest clones.

What the authors observed across the whole study: Inferences about post-ART repertoire changes were limited because no data were available on ART adherence, viral resistance or therapy changes. The samples span the years 2004 to 2017, and the ART regimens used at that time may not be as effective as current regimens. Because cell numbers in pre-ART samples were limited, unsorted PBMC were profiled instead of sorted CD4+ and CD8+ T cells. CDR3 length ranges in HIV repertoires were narrower than in controls, and network structure suggested an antigen-experienced repertoire with only a slight naive shift after ART. Since PBMC availability was limited, sequencing covered only the TCR beta chain, with no alpha chain pairing. Starting ART was linked to a significant rise in TRB diversity, yet even with long-term ART the diversity remained significantly lower than in transplant donor controls. Expanded TRB clones identified before ART initiation dominated the repertoire across all time points, though the dominance fluctuated and decreased in many PLHIV after ART.

The material sequenced was unsorted PBMCs, taken 0.3 years after starting antiretroviral therapy. This receptor chain uses TRBV9 and TRBJ2-6; TRBD2 fits 8 bases in the junction. The sequence came from a man aged 60 to 69 with HIV. The sequenced DNA: TGTGCCAGCAGCGAACGAGCGGGAGTTCTAGCCTGGGGGGCCAACGTCCTGACTTTC. The resulting protein is CASSERAGVLAWGANVLTF. The reference TRBV9 and TRBJ2-6 proteins fill in what lies around the CDR3, so the full variable domain reads DSGVTQTPKHLITATGQRVTLRCSPRSGDLSVYWYQQSLDQGLQFLIQYYNGEERAKGNILERFSAQQFPDLHSELNLSSLELGDSALYFCASSERAGVLAWGANVLTFGAGSRLTVL.